This paragraph covers one TCR beta chain sequence. Data came from immunoSEQ multiplex PCR; TCRdb stores just in-frame clones and leaves some out. The profile shows 70,000 to 80,000 clones, around 94% of them singletons. The sample is drawn from a study of OX40 agonist ivuxolimab in advanced cancers. The sequenced sample was CD4+ or CD8+ T cells sorted from blood, obtained in a trial of the OX40 agonist ivuxolimab. This clonotype was sampled from an adult with an advanced solid tumor such as melanoma, head and neck, liver or kidney cancer.

As DNA, the CDR3 is TGTGCCAGCACCGCCCCGAACACCGGGGAGCTGTTTTTT. The encoded protein is CASTAPNTGELFF. This sequence joins TRBV6-4 and TRBJ2-2; D ambiguous. CDR1 is MRHNA and CDR2 is SNTAGT in the germline V gene. The CDR3 is made up of 13 amino acids. Trimming pared 7 bases from V and 0 bases from J, leaving 6 bases between.